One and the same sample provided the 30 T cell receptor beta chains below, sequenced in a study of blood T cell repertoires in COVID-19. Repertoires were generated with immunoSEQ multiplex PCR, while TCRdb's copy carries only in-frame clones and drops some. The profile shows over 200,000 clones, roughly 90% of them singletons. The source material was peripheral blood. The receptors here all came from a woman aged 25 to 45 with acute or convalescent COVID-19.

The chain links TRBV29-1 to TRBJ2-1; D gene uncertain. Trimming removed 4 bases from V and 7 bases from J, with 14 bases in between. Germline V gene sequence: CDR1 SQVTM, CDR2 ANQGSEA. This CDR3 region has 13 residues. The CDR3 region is CSVAISGWNEQFF. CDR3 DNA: TGCAGCGTTGCAATTTCCGGGTGGAATGAGCAGTTCTTC.

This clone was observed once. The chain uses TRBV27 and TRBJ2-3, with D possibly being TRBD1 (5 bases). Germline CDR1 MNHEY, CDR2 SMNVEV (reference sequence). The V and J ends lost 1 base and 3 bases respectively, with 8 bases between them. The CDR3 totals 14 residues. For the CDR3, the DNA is TGTGCCAGCAGTTTATTTCGACAGACAGATACGCAGTATTTT. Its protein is CASSLFRQTDTQYF.

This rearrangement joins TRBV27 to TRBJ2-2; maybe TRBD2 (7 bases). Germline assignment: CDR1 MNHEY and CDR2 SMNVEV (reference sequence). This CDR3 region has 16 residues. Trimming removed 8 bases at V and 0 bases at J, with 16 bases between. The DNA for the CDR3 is TGTGCCAGCGGCAAGGGGGGGGCCACGAACACCGGGGAGCTGTTTTTT. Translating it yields CASGKGGATNTGELFF.

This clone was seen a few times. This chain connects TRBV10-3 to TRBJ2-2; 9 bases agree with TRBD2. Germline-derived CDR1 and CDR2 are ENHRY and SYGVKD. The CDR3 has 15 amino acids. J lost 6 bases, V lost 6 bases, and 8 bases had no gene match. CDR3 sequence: CAISLAGEGAGELFF. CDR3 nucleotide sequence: TGTGCCATCAGCTTAGCGGGAGAAGGGGCCGGGGAGCTGTTTTTT.

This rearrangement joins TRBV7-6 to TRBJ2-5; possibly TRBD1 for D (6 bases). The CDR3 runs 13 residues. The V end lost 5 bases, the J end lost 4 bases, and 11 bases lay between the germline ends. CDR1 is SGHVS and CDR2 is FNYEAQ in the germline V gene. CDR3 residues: CASSQSQGETQYF. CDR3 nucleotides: TGTGCCAGCAGCCAATCACAGGGAGAGACCCAGTACTTC.

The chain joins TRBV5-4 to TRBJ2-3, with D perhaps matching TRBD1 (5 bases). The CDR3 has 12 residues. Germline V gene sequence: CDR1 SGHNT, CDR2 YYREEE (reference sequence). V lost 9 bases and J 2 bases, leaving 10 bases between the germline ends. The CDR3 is CATSTVTDTQYF. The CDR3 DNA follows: TGTGCCACCTCGACAGTCACAGATACGCAGTATTTT.

The CDR3 spells CASSLLRGIVQFF. In DNA, the CDR3 is TGTGCCAGCAGTTTATTAAGGGGCATCGTTCAGTTCTTC. This chain connects TRBV12-3 or TRBV12-4 to TRBJ2-1; D possibly corresponds to TRBD1 (5 bases). The CDR3 contains 13 residues. V shed 2 bases and J shed 13 bases, with 15 bases lying between them.

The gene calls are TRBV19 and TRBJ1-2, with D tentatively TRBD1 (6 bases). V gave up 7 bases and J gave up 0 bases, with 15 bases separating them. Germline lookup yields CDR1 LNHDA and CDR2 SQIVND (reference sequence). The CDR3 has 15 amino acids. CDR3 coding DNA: TGTGCCAGTACCGCGACAGGCCTTACTAACTATGGCTACACCTTC. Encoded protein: CASTATGLTNYGYTF.

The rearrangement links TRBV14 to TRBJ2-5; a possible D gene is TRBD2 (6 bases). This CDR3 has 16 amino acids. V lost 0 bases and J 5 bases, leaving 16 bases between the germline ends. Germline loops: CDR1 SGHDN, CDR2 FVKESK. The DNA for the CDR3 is TGTGCCAGCAGCCAAGATACGGGAGTGCCCACTGAGACCCAGTACTTC. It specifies CASSQDTGVPTETQYF.

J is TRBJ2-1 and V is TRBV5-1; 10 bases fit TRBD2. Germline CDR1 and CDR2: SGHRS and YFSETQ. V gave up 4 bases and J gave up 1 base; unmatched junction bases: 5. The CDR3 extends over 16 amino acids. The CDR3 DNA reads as TGCGCCAGCAGCCGAACTAGCGGGGTGTCCTACAATGAGCAGTTCTTC. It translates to CASSRTSGVSYNEQFF.

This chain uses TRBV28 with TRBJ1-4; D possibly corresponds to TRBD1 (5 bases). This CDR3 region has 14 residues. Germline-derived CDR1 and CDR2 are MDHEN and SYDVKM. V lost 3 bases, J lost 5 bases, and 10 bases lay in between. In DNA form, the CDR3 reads TGTGCCAGCAGTTTCGCGGGGGGGAATGAAAAACTGTTTTTT. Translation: CASSFAGGNEKLFF.

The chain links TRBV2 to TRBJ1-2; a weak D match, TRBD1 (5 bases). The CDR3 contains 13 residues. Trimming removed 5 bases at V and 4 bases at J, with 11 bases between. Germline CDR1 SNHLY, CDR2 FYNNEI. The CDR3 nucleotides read TGTGCCAGCAGTAACCAGGGCCTCTATGGCTACACCTTC. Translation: CASSNQGLYGYTF.

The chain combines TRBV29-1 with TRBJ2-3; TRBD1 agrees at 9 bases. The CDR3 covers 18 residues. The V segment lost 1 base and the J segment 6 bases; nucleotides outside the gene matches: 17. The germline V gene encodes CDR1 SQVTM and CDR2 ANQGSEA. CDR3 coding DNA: TGCAGCGTTGAAGCGCCCTTGGGACAGGGCAATCGGTTGGATACGCAGTATTTT. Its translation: CSVEAPLGQGNRLDTQYF.

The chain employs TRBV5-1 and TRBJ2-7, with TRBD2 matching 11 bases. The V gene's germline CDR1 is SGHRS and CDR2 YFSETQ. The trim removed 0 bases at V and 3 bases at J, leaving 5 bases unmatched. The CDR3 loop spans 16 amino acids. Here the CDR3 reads CASSLGGTSGLYEQYF. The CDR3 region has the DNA TGCGCCAGCAGCTTGGGAGGGACTAGCGGCCTCTACGAGCAGTACTTC.

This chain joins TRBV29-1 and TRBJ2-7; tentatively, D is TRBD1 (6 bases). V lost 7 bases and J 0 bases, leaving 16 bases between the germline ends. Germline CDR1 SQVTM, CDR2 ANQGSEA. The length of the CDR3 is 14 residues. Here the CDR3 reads CSASRGRGSYEQYF. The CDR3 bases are TGCAGCGCCTCCCGGGGCAGGGGCTCCTACGAGCAGTACTTC.

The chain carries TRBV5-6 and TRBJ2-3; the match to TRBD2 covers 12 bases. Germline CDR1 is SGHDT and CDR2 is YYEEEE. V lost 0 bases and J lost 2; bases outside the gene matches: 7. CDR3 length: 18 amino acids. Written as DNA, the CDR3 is TGTGCCAGCAGCTTGGATTTGCTAGCGGGAGGGGTCACAGATACGCAGTATTTT. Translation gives CASSLDLLAGGVTDTQYF.

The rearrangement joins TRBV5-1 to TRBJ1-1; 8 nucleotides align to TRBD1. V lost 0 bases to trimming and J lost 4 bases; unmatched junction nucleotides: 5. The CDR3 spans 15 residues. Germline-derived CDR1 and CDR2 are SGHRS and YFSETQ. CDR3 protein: CASSLGTGWSTEAFF. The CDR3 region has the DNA TGCGCCAGCAGCTTGGGGACAGGGTGGAGCACTGAAGCTTTCTTT.

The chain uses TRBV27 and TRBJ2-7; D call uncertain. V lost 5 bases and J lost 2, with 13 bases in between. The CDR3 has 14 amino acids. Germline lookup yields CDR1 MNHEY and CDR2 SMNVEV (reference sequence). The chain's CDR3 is CASSKVATPYEQYF. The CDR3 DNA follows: TGTGCCAGCAGTAAGGTAGCCACCCCCTACGAGCAGTACTTC.

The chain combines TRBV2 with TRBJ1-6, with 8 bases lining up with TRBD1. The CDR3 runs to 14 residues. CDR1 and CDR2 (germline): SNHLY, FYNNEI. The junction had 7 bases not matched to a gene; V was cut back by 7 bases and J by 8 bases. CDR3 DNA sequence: TGTGCCAGCACCAGGACAGGGAGCGATTCACCCCTCCACTTT. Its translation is CASTRTGSDSPLHF.

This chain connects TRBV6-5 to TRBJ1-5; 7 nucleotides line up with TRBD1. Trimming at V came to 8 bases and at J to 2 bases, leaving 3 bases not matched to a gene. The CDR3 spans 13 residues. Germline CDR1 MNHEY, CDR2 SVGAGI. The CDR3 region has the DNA TGTGCCAGCCACAGGGGTGGCAATCAGCCCCAGCATTTT. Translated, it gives CASHRGGNQPQHF.

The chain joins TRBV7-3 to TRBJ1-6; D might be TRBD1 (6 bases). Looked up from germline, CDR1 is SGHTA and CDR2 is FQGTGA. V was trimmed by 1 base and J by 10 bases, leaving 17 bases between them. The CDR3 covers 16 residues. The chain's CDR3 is CASSLNGTKKGSPLHF. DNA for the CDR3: TGTGCCAGCAGCTTAAACGGGACAAAAAAGGGGTCACCCCTCCACTTT. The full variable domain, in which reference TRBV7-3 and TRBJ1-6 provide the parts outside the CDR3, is GAGVSQTPSNKVTEKGKYVELRCDPISGHTALYWYRQSLGQGPEFLIYFQGTGAADDSGLPNDRFFAVRPEGSVSTLKIQRTERGDSAVYLCASSLNGTKKGSPLHFGNGTRLTVT.

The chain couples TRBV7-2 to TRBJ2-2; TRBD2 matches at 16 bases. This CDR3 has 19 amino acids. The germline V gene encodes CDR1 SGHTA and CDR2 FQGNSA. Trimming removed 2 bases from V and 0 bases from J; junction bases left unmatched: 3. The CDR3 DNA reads TGTGCCAGCAGCTTACGGGGACTAGCGGGAGGGACGAACACCGGGGAGCTGTTTTTT. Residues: CASSLRGLAGGTNTGELFF. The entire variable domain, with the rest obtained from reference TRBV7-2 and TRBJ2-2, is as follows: GAGVSQSPSNKVTEKGKDVELRCDPISGHTALYWYRQSLGQGLEFLIYFQGNSAPDKSGLPSDRFSAERTGGSVSTLTIQRTQQEDSAVYLCASSLRGLAGGTNTGELFFGEGSRLTVL.

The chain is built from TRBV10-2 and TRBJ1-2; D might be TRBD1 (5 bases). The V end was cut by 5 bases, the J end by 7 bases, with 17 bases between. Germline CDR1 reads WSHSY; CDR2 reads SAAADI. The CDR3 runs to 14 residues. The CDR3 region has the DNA TGCGCCAGCAGTCAGCAAGGGGCGGATGGTGGCTACACCTTC. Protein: CASSQQGADGGYTF.

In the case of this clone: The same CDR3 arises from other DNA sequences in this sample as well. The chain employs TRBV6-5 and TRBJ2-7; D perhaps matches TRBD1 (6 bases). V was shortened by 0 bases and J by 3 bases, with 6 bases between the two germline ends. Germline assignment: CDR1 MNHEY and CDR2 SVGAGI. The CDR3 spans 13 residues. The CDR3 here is CASSYSTGYEQYF. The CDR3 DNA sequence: TGTGCCAGCAGTTACTCGACAGGCTACGAGCAGTACTTC.

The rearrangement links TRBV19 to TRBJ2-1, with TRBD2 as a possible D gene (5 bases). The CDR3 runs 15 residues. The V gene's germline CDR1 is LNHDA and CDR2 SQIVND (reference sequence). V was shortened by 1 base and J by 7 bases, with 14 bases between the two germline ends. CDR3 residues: CASSIVLAMFNEQFF. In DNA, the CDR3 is TGTGCCAGTAGTATAGTCCTAGCTATGTTTAATGAGCAGTTCTTC.

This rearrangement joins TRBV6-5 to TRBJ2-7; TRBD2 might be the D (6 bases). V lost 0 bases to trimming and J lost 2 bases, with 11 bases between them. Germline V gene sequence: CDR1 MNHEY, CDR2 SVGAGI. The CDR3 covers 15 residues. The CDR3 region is CASSYSSGSAYEQYF. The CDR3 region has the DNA TGTGCCAGCAGTTACTCTAGCGGTTCTGCCTACGAGCAGTACTTC.

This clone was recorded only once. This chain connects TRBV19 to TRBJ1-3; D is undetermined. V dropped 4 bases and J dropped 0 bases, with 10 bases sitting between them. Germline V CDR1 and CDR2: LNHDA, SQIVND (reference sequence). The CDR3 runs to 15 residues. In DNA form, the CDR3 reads TGTGCCAGTAGTAATAACAGACCCTCTGGAAACACCATATATTTT. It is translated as CASSNNRPSGNTIYF.

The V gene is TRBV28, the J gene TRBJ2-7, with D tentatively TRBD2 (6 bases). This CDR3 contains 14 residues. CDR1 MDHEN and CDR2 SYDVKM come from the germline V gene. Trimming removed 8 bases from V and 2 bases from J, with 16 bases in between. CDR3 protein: CASSWAGSAYEQYF. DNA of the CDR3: TGTGCCAGCTCCTGGGCGGGGTCGGCCTACGAGCAGTACTTC.

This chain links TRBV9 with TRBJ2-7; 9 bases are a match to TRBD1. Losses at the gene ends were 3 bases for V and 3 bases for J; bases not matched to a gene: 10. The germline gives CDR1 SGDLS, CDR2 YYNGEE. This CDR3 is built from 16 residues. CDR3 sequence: CASSAHLRTGDYEQYF. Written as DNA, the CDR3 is TGTGCCAGCAGCGCCCACCTAAGGACAGGGGACTACGAGCAGTACTTC.

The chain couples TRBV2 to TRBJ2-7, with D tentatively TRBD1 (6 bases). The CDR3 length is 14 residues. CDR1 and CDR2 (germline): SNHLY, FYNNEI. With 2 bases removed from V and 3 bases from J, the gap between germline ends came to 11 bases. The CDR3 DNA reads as TGTGCCAGCAGTGAAATAGGACAGATCTACGAGCAGTACTTC. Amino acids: CASSEIGQIYEQYF.